A selection of T cell receptor beta chains follows, all from one sample in a study of T-cell reconstitution after alpha-beta-depleted transplantation in children. TCRdb reprocessed the PCR reads via MiXCR and lists one record per CDR3 protein. This sample has over 150,000 distinct CDR3 sequences, with about 6% found just once. The source material was PBMCs, sampled before TCRalphabeta/CD19-depleted stem cell transplant. The receptor set was obtained from a girl less than two years old with combined immunodeficiency, due to receive a stem cell transplant. Each CDR3 is given with its conserved first and last residue. D genes are given only for firm matches. Clone size, where shown, is once, few, many, or a class for clones that have expanded.

13	TRBJ2-5	few	TRBV4-2	.	TGTGCCAGCAGCCAAGAAGCAAGAGAGACCCAGTACTTC	CASSQEARETQYF
13	TRBJ2-1	.	TRBV20-1	.	TGCAGTGCTAGATCCCAGACCGATTTGGTGCAGTTCTTC	CSARSQTDLVQFF
15	TRBJ2-7	many	TRBV28	.	TGTGCCAGCAGTTTAGTCGCAAGGTCACCCTACGAGCAGTACTTC	CASSLVARSPYEQYF
13	TRBJ2-7	.	TRBV10-3	.	TGTGCCATCAGCCCACAGGGTTCCTACGAGCAGTACTTC	CAISPQGSYEQYF
17	TRBJ2-7	many	TRBV7-2	.	TGTGCCAGCAGCTTAGTATTCGGACGCCGAATTTCCTACGAGCAGTACTTC	CASSLVFGRRISYEQYF
16	TRBJ2-1	many	TRBV7-6	TRBD1	TGTGCCAGCAGCTCTTTTGGGACAGGGAACTACAATGAGCAGTTCTTC	CASSSFGTGNYNEQFF
13	TRBJ1-2	many	TRBV4-3	.	TGCGCCAGCAGCCAAGAGTCGGGATTTGGCTACACCTTC	CASSQESGFGYTF
20	TRBJ2-1	many	TRBV3-1	.	TGTGCCAGCAGCCAAGAAGTTTTAAATCCGGGCCGACTCTCCCACAATGAGCAGTTCTTC	CASSQEVLNPGRLSHNEQFF
14	TRBJ2-7	many	TRBV9	.	TGTGCCAGCAGCGTAGGAGACGGTACCTACGAGCAGTACTTC	CASSVGDGTYEQYF
17	TRBJ2-7	many	TRBV2	TRBD2	TGTGCCAGCAGTGAATGGGCTAGCGGGAGTTACCCCTACGAGCAGTACTTC	CASSEWASGSYPYEQYF
13	TRBJ1-1	many	TRBV5-1	TRBD1	TGCGCCAGCAGCCTTGACAGGGGGTACGAAGCTTTCTTT	CASSLDRGYEAFF
13	TRBJ2-1	many	TRBV19	.	TGTGCCAGTAGCTCGATCGGACTATCTGAGCAGTTCTTC	CASSSIGLSEQFF
16	TRBJ2-1	.	TRBV9	.	TGTGCCAGCAGCGTAGGGGGGGAGAGCTCCTACAATGAGCAGTTCTTC	CASSVGGESSYNEQFF
14	TRBJ2-3	few	TRBV7-9	.	TGTGCCAGCAGCAGCTGGGAGGCCACAGATACGCAGTATTTT	CASSSWEATDTQYF
15	TRBJ1-2	many	TRBV5-1	.	TGCGCCAGCAGCTTGGGTCGGGGGACCTTCTATGGCTACACCTTC	CASSLGRGTFYGYTF
13	TRBJ1-1	many	TRBV12-3/TRBV12-4	.	TGTGCCAGCAGCCCGGCGGGGGGCACTGAAGCTTTCTTT	CASSPAGGTEAFF
13	TRBJ1-1	many	TRBV28	.	TGTGCCAGCAGTTTGGTAGGGAACACTGAAGCTTTCTTT	CASSLVGNTEAFF
20	TRBJ2-1	many	TRBV29-1	TRBD2	TGCAGCGTTGAAGAGTCGGGACTAGCGGGAGGTCCTCGACCCTACAATGAGCAGTTCTTC	CSVEESGLAGGPRPYNEQFF
16	TRBJ2-3	many	TRBV10-3	TRBD1	TGTGCCATCAGTGATTGGGGACAGGGGGTCACAGATACGCAGTATTTT	CAISDWGQGVTDTQYF
13	TRBJ2-7	many	TRBV6-2/TRBV6-3	.	TGTGCCAGCAGTTATGTCGGAACCTACGAGCAGTACTTC	CASSYVGTYEQYF
14	TRBJ2-7	many	TRBV7-9	.	TGTGCCAGCAGCTTGAACGGGATGGCCTACGAGCAGTACTTC	CASSLNGMAYEQYF
18	TRBJ2-5	many	TRBV3-1	TRBD2	TGTGCCAGCAGCCTCCCACCCGGGACTAGCGGGAGGGCGGAGACCCAGTACTTC	CASSLPPGTSGRAETQYF
14	TRBJ2-3	few	TRBV19	.	TGTGCCAGTAGTATAAGGCCCATAGCGGATACGCAGTATTTT	CASSIRPIADTQYF
13	TRBJ2-5	few	TRBV20-1	TRBD2	TGCAGGCTTGCTGGGAGGGCCGCGGAGACCCAGTACTTC	CRLAGRAAETQYF
17	TRBJ2-6	many	TRBV11-1	.	TGTGCCAGCAGTTCAACCCCCAAATCCTCTGGGGCCAACGTCCTGACTTTC	CASSSTPKSSGANVLTF
17	TRBJ2-1	many	TRBV12-3/TRBV12-4	.	TGTGCCAGCAGTCCCCCCCGTGGGGCGGGGATTGTCAATGAGCAGTTCTTC	CASSPPRGAGIVNEQFF
11	TRBJ1-3	many	TRBV29-1	.	TGCAGCGTCGGCGCCGATTGGACCATATATTTT	CSVGADWTIYF
15	TRBJ2-3	many	TRBV9	.	TGTGCCAGCAGCGTAGGCGGGGTGGACACAGATACGCAGTATTTT	CASSVGGVDTDTQYF
15	TRBJ2-5	.	TRBV18	TRBD1	TGTGCCAGCTCACCCGCGACAGGGCTTTCAGAGACCCAGTACTTC	CASSPATGLSETQYF
15	TRBJ2-4	many	TRBV19	TRBD2	TGTGCCAGTAGTAGTAGGCGGGAGGGCAAGAACATTCAGTACTTC	CASSSRREGKNIQYF
13	TRBJ2-7	many	TRBV14	.	TGTGCCAGCAGCCCCCTTTCAGGCTACGAGCAGTACTTC	CASSPLSGYEQYF
14	TRBJ2-7	many	TRBV27	TRBD1	TGTGCCAGCAGTGTGGACAGGGTTGTTGACGAGCAGTACTTC	CASSVDRVVDEQYF